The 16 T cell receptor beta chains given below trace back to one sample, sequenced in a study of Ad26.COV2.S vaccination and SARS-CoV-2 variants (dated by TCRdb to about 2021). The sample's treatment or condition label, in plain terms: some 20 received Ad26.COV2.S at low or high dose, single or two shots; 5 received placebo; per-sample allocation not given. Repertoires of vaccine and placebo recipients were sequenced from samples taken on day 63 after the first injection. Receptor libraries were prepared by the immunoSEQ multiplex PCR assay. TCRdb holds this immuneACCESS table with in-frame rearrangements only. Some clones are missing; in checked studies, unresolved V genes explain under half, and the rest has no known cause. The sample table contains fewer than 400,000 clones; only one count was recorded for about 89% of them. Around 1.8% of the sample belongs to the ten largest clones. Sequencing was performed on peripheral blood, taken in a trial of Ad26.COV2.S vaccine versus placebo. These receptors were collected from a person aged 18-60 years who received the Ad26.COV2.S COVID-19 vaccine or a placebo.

The chain's CDR3 is CSVQLAGVIYEQYF. The CDR3 DNA sequence: TGCAGCGTTCAACTAGCGGGTGTGATTTACGAGCAGTACTTC. The V gene is TRBV29-1, the J gene TRBJ2-7, with 9 bases lining up with TRBD2. Looked up from germline, CDR1 is SQVTM and CDR2 is ANQGSEA. The CDR3 is 14 amino acids. The junction had 9 bases not matched to a gene; V was cut back by 5 bases and J by 4 bases.

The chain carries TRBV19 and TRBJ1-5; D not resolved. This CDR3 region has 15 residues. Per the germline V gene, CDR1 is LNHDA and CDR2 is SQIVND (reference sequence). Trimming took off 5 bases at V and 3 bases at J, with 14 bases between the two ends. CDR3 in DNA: TGTGCCAGTAGTCCCCTTACGAACCCCAATCAGCCCCAGCATTTT. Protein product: CASSPLTNPNQPQHF. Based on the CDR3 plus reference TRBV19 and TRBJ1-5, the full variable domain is DGGITQSPKYLFRKEGQNVTLSCEQNLNHDAMYWYRQDPGQGLRLIYYSQIVNDFQKGDIAEGYSVSREKKESFPLTVTSAQKNPTAFYLCASSPLTNPNQPQHFGDGTRLSIL.

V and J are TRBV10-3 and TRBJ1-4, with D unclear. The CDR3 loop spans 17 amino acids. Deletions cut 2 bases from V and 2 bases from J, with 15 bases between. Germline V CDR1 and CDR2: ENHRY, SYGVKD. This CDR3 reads CAISEDPATGTNEKLFF. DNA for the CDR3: TGTGCCATCAGTGAGGACCCGGCAACTGGGACTAATGAAAAACTGTTTTTT.

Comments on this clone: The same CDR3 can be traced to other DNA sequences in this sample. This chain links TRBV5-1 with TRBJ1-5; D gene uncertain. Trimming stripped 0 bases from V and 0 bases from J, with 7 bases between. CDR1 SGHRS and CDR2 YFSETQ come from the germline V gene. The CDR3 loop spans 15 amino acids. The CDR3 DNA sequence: TGCGCCAGCAGCTTGGCGGGGTATAGCAATCAGCCCCAGCATTTT. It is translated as CASSLAGYSNQPQHF.

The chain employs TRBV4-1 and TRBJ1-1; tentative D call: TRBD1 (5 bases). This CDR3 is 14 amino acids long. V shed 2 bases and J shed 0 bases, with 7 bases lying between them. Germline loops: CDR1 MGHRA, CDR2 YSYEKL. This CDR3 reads CASSQTTVNTEAFF. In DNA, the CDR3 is TGCGCCAGCAGCCAAACGACAGTGAACACTGAAGCTTTCTTT.

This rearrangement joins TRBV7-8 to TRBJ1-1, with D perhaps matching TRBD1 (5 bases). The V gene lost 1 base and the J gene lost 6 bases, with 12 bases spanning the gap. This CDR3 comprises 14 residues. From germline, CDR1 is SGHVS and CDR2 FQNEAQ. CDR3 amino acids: CASSLGGGSAEAFF. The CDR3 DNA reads TGTGCCAGCAGCTTAGGCGGGGGGAGCGCTGAAGCTTTCTTT.

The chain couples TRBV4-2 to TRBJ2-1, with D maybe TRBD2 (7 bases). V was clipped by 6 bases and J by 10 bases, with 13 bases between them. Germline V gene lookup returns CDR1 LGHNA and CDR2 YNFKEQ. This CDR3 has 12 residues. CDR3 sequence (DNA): TGTGCCAGCAGGGGAGGGGGTATGGAGCAGTTCTTC. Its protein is CASRGGGMEQFF.

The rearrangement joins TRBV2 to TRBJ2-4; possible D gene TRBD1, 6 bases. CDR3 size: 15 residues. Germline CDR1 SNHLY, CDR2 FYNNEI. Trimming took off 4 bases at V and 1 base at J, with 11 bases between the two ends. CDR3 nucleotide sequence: TGTGCCAGCAGTGTGGACAGATCGGCCAAAAACATTCAGTACTTC. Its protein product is CASSVDRSAKNIQYF.

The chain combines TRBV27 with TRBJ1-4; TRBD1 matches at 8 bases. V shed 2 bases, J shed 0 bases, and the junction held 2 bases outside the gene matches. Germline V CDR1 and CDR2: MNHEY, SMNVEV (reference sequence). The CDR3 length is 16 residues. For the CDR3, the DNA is TGTGCCAGCAGTTTAAGGGGACAGGCAACTAATGAAAAACTGTTTTTT. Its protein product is CASSLRGQATNEKLFF.

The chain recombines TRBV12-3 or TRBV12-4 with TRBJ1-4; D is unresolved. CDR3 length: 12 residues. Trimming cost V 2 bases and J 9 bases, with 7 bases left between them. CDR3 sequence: CASSLRTQKLFF. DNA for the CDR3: TGTGCCAGCAGTTTAAGGACCCAAAAACTGTTTTTT.

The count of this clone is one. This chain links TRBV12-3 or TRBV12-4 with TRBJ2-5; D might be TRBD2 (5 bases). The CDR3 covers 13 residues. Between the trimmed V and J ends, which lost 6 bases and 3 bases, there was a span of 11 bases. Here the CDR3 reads CASSGGFKETQYF. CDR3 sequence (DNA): TGTGCCAGCAGCGGCGGGTTTAAAGAGACCCAGTACTTC.

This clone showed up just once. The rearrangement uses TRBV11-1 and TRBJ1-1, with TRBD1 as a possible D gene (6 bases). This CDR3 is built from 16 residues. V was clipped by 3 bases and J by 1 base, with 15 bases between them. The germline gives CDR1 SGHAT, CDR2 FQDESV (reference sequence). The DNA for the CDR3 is TGTGCCAGCAGCTTTAGCGGGGGGCGCCGGAACACTGAAGCTTTCTTT. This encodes CASSFSGGRRNTEAFF.

This CDR3 reads CASSVGSIVTYEQYF. The CDR3, as DNA: TGTGCCAGCAGCGTAGGAAGCATCGTGACCTACGAGCAGTACTTC. This rearrangement joins TRBV9 to TRBJ2-7; D gene ambiguous. CDR3 length: 15 residues. Deletions cut 0 bases from V and 2 bases from J, with 12 bases between. The germline V gene encodes CDR1 SGDLS and CDR2 YYNGEE.

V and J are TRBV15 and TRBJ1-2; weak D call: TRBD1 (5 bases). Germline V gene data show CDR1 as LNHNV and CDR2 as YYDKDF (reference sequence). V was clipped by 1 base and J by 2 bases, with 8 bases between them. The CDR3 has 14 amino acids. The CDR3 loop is CATSRGRGNYGYTF. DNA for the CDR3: TGTGCCACCAGCAGAGGTCGGGGGAACTATGGCTACACCTTC.

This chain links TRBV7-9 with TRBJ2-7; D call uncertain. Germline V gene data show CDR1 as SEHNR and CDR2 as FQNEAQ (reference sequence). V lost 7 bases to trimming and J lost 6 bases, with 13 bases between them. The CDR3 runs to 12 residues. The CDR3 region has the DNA TGTGCCAGCACACTCCTTATAGCCGAGCAGTACTTC. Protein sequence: CASTLLIAEQYF.

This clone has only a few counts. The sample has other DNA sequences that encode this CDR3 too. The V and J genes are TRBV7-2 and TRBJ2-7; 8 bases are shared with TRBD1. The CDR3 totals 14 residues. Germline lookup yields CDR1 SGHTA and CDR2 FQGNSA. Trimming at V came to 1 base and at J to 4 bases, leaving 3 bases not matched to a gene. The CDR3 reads CASSLETGAYEQYF. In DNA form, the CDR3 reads TGTGCCAGCAGCTTAGAGACAGGGGCGTACGAGCAGTACTTC.